This T cell receptor (beta chain) was captured by sequencing in a study of T-cell reconstitution after alpha-beta-depleted transplantation in children (dated by TCRdb to the mid-2010s). At the level of the whole study: The study quantitatively tracked T-cell immune reconstitution after TCRalphabeta/CD19-depleted allogeneic hematopoietic cell transplantation in children using TCR repertoire profiling.

Library creation used PCR. Sequencing was carried out with an Illumina HiSeq 2500. To normalize quantification of the TCRbeta repertoire, the TCR libraries were built with molecular barcoding that relied on unique molecular identifiers. The raw public data were reprocessed by TCRdb itself: fastp quality trimming at Q25, MiXCR clonotype calling, in-frame beta chains only. Each record represents a unique CDR3 protein, reported with the most common genes and DNA among its rows. Within this sample are more than 500,000 distinct CDR3 sequences, with roughly an eighth of them counted one time only. 14% of the sample is in the top ten clones. Results the study describes overall, beyond this receptor: In some patients, high TCRbeta diversity at day 60 was attributed to recipient T cells and intrathymic progenitors that had survived conditioning. Over the following months the frequencies of hyperexpanded clones went down, and after one year T-cell counts and TCRbeta diversity were mostly credited to newly produced T cells. The apparently early alphabetaT-cell count recovery about two months after transplant was reportedly dependent on only several hundred rapidly expanded clones derived from non-depleted graft cells.

This sample's treatment or condition label indicates: allogeneic hematopoietic cell transplantation with graft depleted of TCRalphabeta T cells and CD19 B cells. TCRalphabeta/CD19-depleted allogeneic hematopoietic cell grafts were given to the transplant recipients, all of whom were children. This clonotype occurred a few times. No cognate antigen has been identified for it. Nothing much larger sits one base from this clone, and base qualities are not available. Here the sequenced sample was PBMCs, mostly from graft donor cells, taken 180 days after TCRalphabeta/CD19-depleted stem cell transplant. The receptor was isolated from a female patient between 2 and 15 years old who had a stem cell transplant for aplastic anemia, so the T cells may come from the graft donor.

At the DNA level, the sequence is TGTGCCAGCAGTTTACCTCCCTCTGGGGGCTACACCTTC. Its coded protein is CASSLPPSGGYTF. Rearrangement joined TRBV12-3 or TRBV12-4 to TRBJ1-2; the D segment cannot be called with confidence. V drops 2 bases and J drops 8 bases, leaving 12 bases in between. From the cysteine up to the phenylalanine, the CDR3 has a length of 13 residues. Only CDR3 DNA is held: 39 bases, read in frame from base 1.